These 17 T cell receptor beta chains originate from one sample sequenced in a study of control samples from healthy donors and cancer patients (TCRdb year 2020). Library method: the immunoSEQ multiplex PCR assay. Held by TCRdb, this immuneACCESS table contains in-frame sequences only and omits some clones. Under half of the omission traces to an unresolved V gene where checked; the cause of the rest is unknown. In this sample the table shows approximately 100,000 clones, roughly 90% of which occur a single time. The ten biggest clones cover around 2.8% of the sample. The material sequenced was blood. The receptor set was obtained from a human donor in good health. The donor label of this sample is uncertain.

The CDR3, as DNA: TGTGCCAGCAGCTCGGACGGAACCTATGGCTACACCTTC. It codes for CASSSDGTYGYTF. The chain has TRBV5-5 and TRBJ1-2; D unresolved. CDR3 length equals 13 residues. The germline V gene encodes CDR1 SGHKS and CDR2 YYEKEE (reference sequence). Deletions cut 3 bases from V and 4 bases from J, with 10 bases between.

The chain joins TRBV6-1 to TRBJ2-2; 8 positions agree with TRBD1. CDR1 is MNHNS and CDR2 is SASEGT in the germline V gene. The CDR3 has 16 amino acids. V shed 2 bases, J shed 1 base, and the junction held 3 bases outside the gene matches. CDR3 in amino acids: CASSEQGAVNTGELFF. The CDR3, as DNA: TGTGCCAGCAGTGAACAGGGGGCCGTGAACACCGGGGAGCTGTTTTTT.

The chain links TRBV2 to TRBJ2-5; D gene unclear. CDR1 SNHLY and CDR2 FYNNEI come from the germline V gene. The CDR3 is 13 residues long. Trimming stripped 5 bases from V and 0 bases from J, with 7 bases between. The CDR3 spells CASSPVYQETQYF. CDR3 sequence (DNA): TGTGCCAGCAGTCCAGTGTACCAAGAGACCCAGTACTTC.

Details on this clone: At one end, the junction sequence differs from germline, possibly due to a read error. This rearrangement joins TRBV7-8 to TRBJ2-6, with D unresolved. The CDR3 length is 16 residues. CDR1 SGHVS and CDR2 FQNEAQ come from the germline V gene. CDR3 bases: TGTGCCAGCAGGTTAGAGCTTTGGTCTGGGGCCAACGTCCTGACTTTC. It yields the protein CASRLELWSGANVLTF.

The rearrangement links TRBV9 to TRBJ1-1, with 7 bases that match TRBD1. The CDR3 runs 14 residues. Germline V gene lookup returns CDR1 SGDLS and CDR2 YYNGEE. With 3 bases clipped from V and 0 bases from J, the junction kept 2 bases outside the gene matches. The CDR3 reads CASSAGTVNTEAFF. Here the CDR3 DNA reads TGTGCCAGCAGCGCCGGGACAGTGAACACTGAAGCTTTCTTT.

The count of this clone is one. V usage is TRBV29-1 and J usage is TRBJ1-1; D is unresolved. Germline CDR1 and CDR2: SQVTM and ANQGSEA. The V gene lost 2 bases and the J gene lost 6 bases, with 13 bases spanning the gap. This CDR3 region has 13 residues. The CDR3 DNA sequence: TGCAGCGTTGAACTCACAGTGTCCCCTGAAGCTTTCTTT. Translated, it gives CSVELTVSPEAFF. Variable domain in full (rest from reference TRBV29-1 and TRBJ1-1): SAVISQKPSRDICQRGTSLTIQCQVDSQVTMMFWYRQQPGQSLTLIATANQGSEATYESGFVIDKFPISRPNLTFSTLTVSNMSPEDSSIYLCSVELTVSPEAFFGQGTRLTVV.

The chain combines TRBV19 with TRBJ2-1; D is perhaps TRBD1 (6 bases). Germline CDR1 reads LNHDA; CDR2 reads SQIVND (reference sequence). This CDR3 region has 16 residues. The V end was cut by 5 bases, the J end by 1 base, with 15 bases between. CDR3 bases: TGTGCCAGTAGTGCCGAAACAGGGCCGTCCTACAATGAGCAGTTCTTC. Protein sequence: CASSAETGPSYNEQFF.

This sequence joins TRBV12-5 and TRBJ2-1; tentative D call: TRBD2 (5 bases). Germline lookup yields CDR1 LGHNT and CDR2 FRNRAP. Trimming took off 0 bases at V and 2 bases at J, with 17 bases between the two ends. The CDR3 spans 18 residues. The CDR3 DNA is TGTGCTAGTGGTTTGGTACTTACGACACTAGTAGCCTACAATGAGCAGTTCTTC. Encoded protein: CASGLVLTTLVAYNEQFF.

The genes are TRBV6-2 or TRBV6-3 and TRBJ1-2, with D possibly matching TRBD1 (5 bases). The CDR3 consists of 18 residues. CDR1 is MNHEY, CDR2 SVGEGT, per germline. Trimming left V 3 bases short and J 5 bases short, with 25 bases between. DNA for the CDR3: TGTGCCAGCAGTTATCCAGGGATTCAGACAGCATCCCGTTATGGCTACACCTTC. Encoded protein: CASSYPGIQTASRYGYTF.

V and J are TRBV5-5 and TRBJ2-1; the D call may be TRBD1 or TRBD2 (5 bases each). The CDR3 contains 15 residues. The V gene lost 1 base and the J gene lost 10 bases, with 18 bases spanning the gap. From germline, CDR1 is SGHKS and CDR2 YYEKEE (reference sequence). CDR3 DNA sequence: TGTGCCAGCAGCTTGTACCTAACCGGGGACCGGGAGCAGTTCTTC. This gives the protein CASSLYLTGDREQFF.

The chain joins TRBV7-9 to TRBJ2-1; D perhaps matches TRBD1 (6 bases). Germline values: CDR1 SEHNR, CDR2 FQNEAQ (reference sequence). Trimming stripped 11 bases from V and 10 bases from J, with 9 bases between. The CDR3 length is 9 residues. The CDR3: CAGDREQFF. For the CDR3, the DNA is TGTGCCGGAGACAGGGAGCAGTTCTTC.

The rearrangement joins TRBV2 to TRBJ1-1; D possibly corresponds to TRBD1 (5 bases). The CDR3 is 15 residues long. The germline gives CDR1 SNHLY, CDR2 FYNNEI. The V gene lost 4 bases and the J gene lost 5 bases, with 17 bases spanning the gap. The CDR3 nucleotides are TGTGCCAGCAGTGGACCGACGGCCAGGGATACTGAAGCTTTCTTT. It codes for CASSGPTARDTEAFF.

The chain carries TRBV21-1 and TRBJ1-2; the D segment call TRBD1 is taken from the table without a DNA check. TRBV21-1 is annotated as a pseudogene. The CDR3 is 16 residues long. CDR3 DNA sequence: TGTGCCAGCAGCACAGGCCGGACCCAGGGAACGTTTGGCTACACCTTC. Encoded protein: CASSTGRTQGTFGYTF.

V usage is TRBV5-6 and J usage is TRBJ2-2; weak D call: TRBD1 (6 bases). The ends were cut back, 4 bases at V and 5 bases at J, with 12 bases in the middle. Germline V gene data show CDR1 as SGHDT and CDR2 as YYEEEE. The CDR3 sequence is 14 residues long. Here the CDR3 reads CASSHPTGTGELFF. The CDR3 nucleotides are TGTGCCAGCAGCCATCCTACAGGGACCGGGGAGCTGTTTTTT.

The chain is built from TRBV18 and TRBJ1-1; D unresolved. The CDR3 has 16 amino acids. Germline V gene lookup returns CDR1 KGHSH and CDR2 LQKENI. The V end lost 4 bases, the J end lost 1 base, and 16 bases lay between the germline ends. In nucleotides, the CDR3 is TGTGCCAGCTCACTCAGGAAAAAGGACGGGAACACTGAAGCTTTCTTT. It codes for CASSLRKKDGNTEAFF.

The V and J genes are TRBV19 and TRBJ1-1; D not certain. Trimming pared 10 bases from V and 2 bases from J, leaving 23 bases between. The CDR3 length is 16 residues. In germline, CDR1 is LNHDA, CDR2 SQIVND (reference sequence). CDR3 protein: CATPNPPDGDNTEAFF. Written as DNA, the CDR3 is TGTGCCACCCCAAACCCCCCGGACGGGGATAACACTGAAGCTTTCTTT.

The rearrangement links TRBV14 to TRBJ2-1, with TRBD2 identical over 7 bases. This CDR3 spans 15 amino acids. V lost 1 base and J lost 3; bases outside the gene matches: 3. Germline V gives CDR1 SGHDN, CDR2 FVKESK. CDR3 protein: CASSQGGTIYNEQFF. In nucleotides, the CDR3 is TGTGCCAGCAGCCAAGGCGGGACTATCTACAATGAGCAGTTCTTC. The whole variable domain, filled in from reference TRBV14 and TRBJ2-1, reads EAGVTQFPSHSVIEKGQTVTLRCDPISGHDNLYWYRRVMGKEIKFLLHFVKESKQDESGMPNNRFLAERTGGTYSTLKVQPAELEDSGVYFCASSQGGTIYNEQFFGPGTRLTVL.